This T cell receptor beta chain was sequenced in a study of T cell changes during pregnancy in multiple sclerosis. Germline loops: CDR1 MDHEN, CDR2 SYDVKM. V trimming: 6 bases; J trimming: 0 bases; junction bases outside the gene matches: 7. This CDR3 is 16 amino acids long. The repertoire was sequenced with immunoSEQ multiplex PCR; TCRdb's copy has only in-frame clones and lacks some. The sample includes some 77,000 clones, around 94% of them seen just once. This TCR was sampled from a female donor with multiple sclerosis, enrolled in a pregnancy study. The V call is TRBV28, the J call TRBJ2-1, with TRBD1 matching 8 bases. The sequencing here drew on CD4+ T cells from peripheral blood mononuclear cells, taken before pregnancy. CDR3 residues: CASSPGTGVSYNEQFF. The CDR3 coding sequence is TGTGCCAGCAGCCCCGGGACAGGAGTCTCCTACAATGAGCAGTTCTTC.